The sequence of this TCR beta chain was determined in a study of blood T cell repertoires in COVID-19. On the study more broadly: COVID-19 samples collected from the United States, Italy and Spain covered acute and convalescent phases. The analysed material was cDNA or gDNA that came from T cells, B-cell-depleted T cells, or PBMCs.

Source study methods: Amplified reference gene primers provided the basis for estimating nucleated cell counts. The table came from immunoSEQ multiplex PCR; TCRdb's copy has only in-frame clones and leaves some out. That table supplies the V and J calls and clone size; D and trimming were determined from the DNA. Of under 200,000 clones in the sample, roughly 84% were seen once. Germline-derived CDR1 and CDR2 are LGHDT and YNNKEL (reference sequence). The V and J ends lost 8 bases and 3 bases, in that order; junction bases with no gene match: 4. CDR3 length: 13 residues. The sample was peripheral blood. This chain connects TRBV3-1 (or the pseudogene TRBV3-2) to TRBJ2-7, with 10 bases matching TRBD1. The TCR was taken from a human donor in a cohort sampled during active COVID-19. As DNA, the CDR3 is TGTGCCAGCTCCGGGACAGGGGTCTACGAGCAGTACTTC. It yields the protein CASSGTGVYEQYF.